These T cell receptor beta chains were read from a single sample in a study of blood T cell repertoires in COVID-19. Produced via immunoSEQ multiplex PCR; TCRdb's table is partial and in-frame only. The repertoire holds some 260,000 clones, over 80% seen once, with 1.9% in the top ten. The sample was PBMCs or T cells enriched from blood (not recorded which). Receptors originate from a woman aged 18-29 years who had recovered from COVID-19. The CDR3 runs from the conserved cysteine through the conserved F or W. Fields, in order: CDR3 length, clone size, J gene, D gene, V gene, CDR3 protein, CDR3 DNA. The D gene is left open where the match is weak. Clone size is given for some rows only: seen once, a few or many times, or a class if the clone is expanded.

15 . TRBJ1-6 TRBD1 TRBV3-1/TRBV3-2 CASRIGQVNNSPLHF TGTGCCAGCAGGATAGGACAGGTTAATAATTCACCCCTCCACTTT
15 . TRBJ2-2 TRBD2 TRBV9 CASSARDYYTGELFF TGTGCCAGCAGCGCCCGGGACTATTACACCGGGGAGCTGTTTTTT
15 once TRBJ1-4 . TRBV5-8 CASRPLASLAEKLFF TGTGCCAGCCGCCCTCTGGCCAGTCTGGCTGAAAAACTGTTTTTT
18 . TRBJ2-1 . TRBV27 CASSLGGVTVSSYNEQFF TGTGCCAGCAGTCTGGGTGGCGTGACTGTCAGCTCCTACAATGAGCAGTTCTTC
14 . TRBJ2-3 . TRBV5-1 CASSFGGFPDTQYF TGCGCCAGCAGCTTCGGCGGGTTCCCAGATACGCAGTATTTT
17 . TRBJ1-2 TRBD1 TRBV4-1 CASSQETWATGRDGYTF TGCGCCAGCAGCCAAGAAACCTGGGCGACAGGGCGGGATGGCTACACCTTC
11 . TRBJ1-2 . TRBV9 CASSIGTHFSF TGTGCCAGCAGCATCGGGACACACTTTTCCTTC
15 . TRBJ1-1 TRBD1 TRBV27 CASSQQGARNTEAFF TGTGCCAGCAGTCAACAGGGGGCTAGGAACACTGAAGCTTTCTTT
14 . TRBJ2-3 . TRBV10-3 CAIRTRDSTDTQYF TGTGCCATCAGAACTCGGGACTCCACAGATACGCAGTATTTT
14 . TRBJ1-2 TRBD1 TRBV4-3 CASSQDPGGYGYTF TGCGCCAGCAGCCAAGACCCAGGGGGCTATGGCTACACCTTC
13 . TRBJ2-2 . TRBV5-4 CASSSDNTGELFF TGTGCCAGCAGCTCAGATAACACCGGGGAGCTGTTTTTT
14 . TRBJ1-1 . TRBV19 CASSSRGGRTEAFF TGTGCCAGTAGCTCCCGGGGGGGGCGGACCGAAGCTTTCTTT
13 . TRBJ1-5 . TRBV7-2 CASSLSHNQPQHF TGTGCCAGCAGCTTATCACACAATCAGCCCCAGCATTTT
13 . TRBJ2-7 . TRBV5-5 CASSLAGTYEQYF TGTGCCAGCAGCTTGGCCGGGACCTACGAGCAGTACTTC
15 . TRBJ2-2 TRBD2 TRBV24-1 CATGGGRVGTGELFF TGTGCCACCGGCGGGGGGCGAGTCGGCACCGGGGAGCTGTTTTTT
13 . TRBJ2-6 . TRBV10-3 CASRPGGANVLTF TGTGCCAGCCGCCCAGGTGGGGCCAACGTCCTGACTTTC
14 . TRBJ1-4 TRBD1 TRBV7-2 CASSPTGVGEKLFF TGTGCCAGCAGCCCTACAGGGGTGGGTGAAAAACTGTTTTTT
19 . TRBJ2-1 . TRBV5-5 CASSTNPSGGTGTYNEQFF TGTGCCAGCAGCACAAATCCGAGCGGCGGGACTGGGACCTACAATGAGCAGTTCTTC
11 . TRBJ1-1 . TRBV20-1 CSASPLTEAFF TGCAGTGCTAGTCCTTTGACTGAAGCTTTCTTT
15 . TRBJ1-4 . TRBV5-4 CASSLYRRPNEKLFF TGTGCCAGCAGCCTCTACAGGCGTCCTAATGAAAAACTGTTTTTT
16 . TRBJ1-6 . TRBV14 CASSQEYATWDSPLHF TGTGCCAGCAGCCAAGAGTACGCGACTTGGGATTCACCCCTCCACTTT
16 . TRBJ2-7 TRBD1 TRBV28 CASLEMSGQGYYEQYF TGTGCCAGCCTGGAGATGTCGGGACAGGGTTATTACGAGCAGTACTTC
16 . TRBJ1-1 TRBD1 TRBV18 CASSLRQGEMNTEAFF TGTGCCAGCTCACTAAGACAGGGGGAAATGAACACTGAAGCTTTCTTT
17 . TRBJ2-2 TRBD1 TRBV5-6 CASSSQGRTGSTGELFF TGTGCCAGCAGCAGCCAGGGAAGGACAGGGAGCACCGGGGAGCTGTTTTTT
15 few TRBJ1-4 TRBD1 TRBV4-3 CASSHGTGAVEKLFF TGCGCCAGCAGCCATGGGACAGGGGCGGTTGAAAAACTGTTTTTT
11 . TRBJ1-2 . TRBV2 CASSAEGGYTF TGTGCCAGCAGTGCCGAGGGTGGCTACACCTTC
15 . TRBJ2-7 TRBD1 TRBV28 CASRLPGTGGAEQYF TGTGCCAGCCGCCTTCCCGGGACAGGGGGGGCCGAGCAGTACTTC
16 . TRBJ1-5 . TRBV6-5 CASSYGGIGSNQPQHF TGTGCCAGCAGTTACGGAGGGATCGGTAGCAATCAGCCCCAGCATTTT
15 . TRBJ1-1 . TRBV7-3 CASSEVSGQNTEAFF TGTGCCAGCAGCGAGGTGTCGGGACAGAACACTGAAGCTTTCTTT
16 . TRBJ2-2 TRBD1 TRBV5-1 CASSGMTGTLPGELFF TGCGCCAGCAGCGGAATGACAGGGACCCTCCCCGGGGAGCTGTTTTTT
14 . TRBJ2-7 . TRBV19 CASSTVTASYEQYF TGTGCCAGTTCAACTGTGACTGCCTCATACGAGCAGTACTTC
14 . TRBJ2-1 . TRBV5-1 CASSLGDRNNEQFF TGCGCCAGCAGCTTAGGGGATCGTAACAATGAGCAGTTCTTC
17 . TRBJ2-2 TRBD2 TRBV4-1 CASSQDMAGVMAGELFF TGCGCCAGCAGCCAAGATATGGCGGGGGTCATGGCCGGGGAGCTGTTTTTT
15 few TRBJ2-1 . TRBV9 CASSVGPREYNEQFF TGTGCCAGCAGCGTAGGCCCTCGGGAATACAATGAGCAGTTCTTC
14 . TRBJ2-1 . TRBV6-5 CASISRGLGNEQFF TGTGCCAGTATTTCTAGGGGCCTGGGCAATGAGCAGTTCTTC
12 . TRBJ1-2 . TRBV2 CASSEASPLGTF TGTGCCAGCAGTGAAGCTAGCCCATTGGGTACCTTC
16 . TRBJ2-7 TRBD1 TRBV5-6 CASTVMGQGPGYEQYF TGTGCCAGCACCGTTATGGGACAGGGGCCCGGGTACGAGCAGTACTTC
15 . TRBJ2-2 TRBD2 TRBV28 CASSSSGRTTGELFF TGTGCCAGCAGTTCCAGCGGGAGGACCACCGGGGAGCTGTTTTTT
14 . TRBJ1-5 . TRBV19 CAQAGSCSNQPQHF TGTGCCCAGGCAGGATCATGTAGCAATCAGCCCCAGCATTTT
13 . TRBJ1-1 . TRBV6-5 CASSLQGITEAFF TGTGCCAGCAGTCTCCAGGGTATCACTGAAGCTTTCTTT